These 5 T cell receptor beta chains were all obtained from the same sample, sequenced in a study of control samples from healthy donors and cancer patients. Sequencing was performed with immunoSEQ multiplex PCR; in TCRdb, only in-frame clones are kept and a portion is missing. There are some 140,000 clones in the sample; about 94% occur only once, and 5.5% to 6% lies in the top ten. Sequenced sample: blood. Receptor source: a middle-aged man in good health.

The chain's CDR3 is CSALGSYEQYF. The DNA of the CDR3 is TGCAGTGCTCTGGGCTCCTACGAGCAGTACTTC. The chain is built from TRBV20-1 and TRBJ2-7; no clear D. The CDR3 runs to 11 residues. The V end lost 5 bases, the J end lost 0 bases, and 5 bases lay between the germline ends. CDR1 DFQATT and CDR2 SNEGSKA come from the germline V gene (reference sequence).

In DNA form, the CDR3 reads TGTGCCTGGAGTAACTGGAACACTGAAGCTTTCTTT. Translated, it gives CAWSNWNTEAFF. The rearrangement links TRBV30 to TRBJ1-1; the D is unclear. The ends were cut back, 2 bases at V and 1 base at J, with 5 bases in the middle. Per germline, CDR1 GTSNPN and CDR2 SVGIG (reference sequence). This CDR3 comprises 12 residues.

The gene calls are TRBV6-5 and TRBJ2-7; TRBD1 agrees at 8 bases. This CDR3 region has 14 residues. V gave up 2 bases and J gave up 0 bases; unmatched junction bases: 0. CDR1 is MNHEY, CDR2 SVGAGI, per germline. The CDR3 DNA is TGTGCCAGCAGTTACGGACAGGGCTCCTACGAGCAGTACTTC. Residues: CASSYGQGSYEQYF.

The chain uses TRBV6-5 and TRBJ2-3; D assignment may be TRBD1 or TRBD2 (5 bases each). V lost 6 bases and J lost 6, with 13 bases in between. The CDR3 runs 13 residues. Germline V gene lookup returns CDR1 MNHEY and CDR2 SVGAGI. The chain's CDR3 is CASSLLGDDTQYF. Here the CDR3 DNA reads TGTGCCAGCAGCCTTCTGGGGGATGATACGCAGTATTTT.

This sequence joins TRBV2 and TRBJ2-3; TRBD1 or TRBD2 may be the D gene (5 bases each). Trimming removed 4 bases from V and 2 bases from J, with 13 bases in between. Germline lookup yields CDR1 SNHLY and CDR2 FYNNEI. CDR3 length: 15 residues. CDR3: CASSAIGAYTDTQYF. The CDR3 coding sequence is TGTGCCAGCAGTGCAATCGGGGCGTACACAGATACGCAGTATTTT. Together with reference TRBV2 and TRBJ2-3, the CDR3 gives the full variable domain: EPEVTQTPSHQVTQMGQEVILRCVPISNHLYFYWYRQILGQKVEFLVSFYNNEISEKSEIFDDQFSVERPDGSNFTLKIRSTKLEDSAMYFCASSAIGAYTDTQYFGPGTRLTVL.